This T cell receptor beta chain was documented in a study of T-cell reconstitution after alpha-beta-depleted transplantation in children (TCRdb year 2016). With regard to the full study: The study quantitatively tracked T-cell immune reconstitution after TCRalphabeta/CD19-depleted allogeneic hematopoietic cell transplantation in children using TCR repertoire profiling. Overall results and qualifications from the work: Apparently early alphabetaT-cell count recovery about two months after transplant reportedly relied on only several hundred rapidly expanded clones derived from non-depleted graft cells. Hyperexpanded clone frequencies declined over subsequent months; after one year, T-cell counts and TCRbeta diversity were mostly attributed to newly produced T cells. In some patients, high TCRbeta diversity at day 60 was attributed to recipient T cells and intrathymic progenitors that had survived conditioning.

In this sample, this clonotype turned up a few times. Its antigen remains undetermined. No clone much larger than this one lies a single base away; base qualities are absent. What this sample's treatment or condition label stands for: allogeneic hematopoietic cell transplantation with graft depleted of TCRalphabeta T cells and CD19 B cells. The children who served as transplant recipients had been given grafts of TCRalphabeta/CD19-depleted allogeneic hematopoietic cells. The germline V end is reduced by 5 bases and the J end by 4 bases; junction bases left unmatched: 8. Looking up the germline V gene (reference sequence) yields CDR1 SGHAT and CDR2 FQDESV. The CDR3 goes from the cysteine to the phenylalanine over 18 residues. Only CDR3 DNA remains: 54 bases, in frame from the first base. Library construction relied on PCR. The sequencer was an Illumina HiSeq 2500. Molecular barcoding was employed in the preparation of TCR libraries, with unique molecular identifiers being used to normalize TCRbeta repertoire quantification. TCRdb reprocessed the public reads (quality trimming at Q25 with fastp, clone calling with MiXCR) and kept in-frame beta chains. Merged by CDR3 protein, the rows form single entries marked with the most common genes and DNA. The sample data list 500,000 or so distinct CDR3 sequences, and about an eighth of these were observed just once. 14% of the sample is taken by the ten largest.

The V and J genes are TRBV11-1 and TRBJ2-1; 16 nucleotides in the junction match TRBD2. The sample consisted of PBMCs, mostly from graft donor cells, taken 180 days after TCRalphabeta/CD19-depleted stem cell transplant. The TCR originated in a female patient aged 2-15 years who had a stem cell transplant for aplastic anemia, so the T cells may come from the graft donor. In nucleotide form, the sequence is TGTGCCAGCAGCCCGGGACTAGCGGGAGGGAAGAAGTACAATGAGCAGTTCTTC. This translates into CASSPGLAGGKKYNEQFF.